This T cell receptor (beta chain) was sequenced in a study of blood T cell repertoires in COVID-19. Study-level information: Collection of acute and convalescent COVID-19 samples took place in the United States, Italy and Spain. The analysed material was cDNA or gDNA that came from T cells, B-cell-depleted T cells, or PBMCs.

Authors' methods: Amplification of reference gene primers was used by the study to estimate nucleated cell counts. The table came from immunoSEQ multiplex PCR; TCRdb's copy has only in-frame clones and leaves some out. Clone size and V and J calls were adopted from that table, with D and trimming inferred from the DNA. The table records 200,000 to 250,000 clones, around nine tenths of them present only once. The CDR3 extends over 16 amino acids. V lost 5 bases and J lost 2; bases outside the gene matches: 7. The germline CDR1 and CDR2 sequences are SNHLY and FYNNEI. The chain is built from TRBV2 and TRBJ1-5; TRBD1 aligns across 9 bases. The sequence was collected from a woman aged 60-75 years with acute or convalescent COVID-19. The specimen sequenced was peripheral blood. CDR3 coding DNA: TGTGCCAGCAGTATACAGGGGGCAATCGGCAATCAGCCCCAGCATTTT. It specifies CASSIQGAIGNQPQHF.